This T cell receptor beta chain stems from a study of spatial heterogeneity in lung cancer. With V trimmed by 5 bases and J by 11 bases, 7 bases remained unmatched. The CDR3 spans 13 residues. Time point given: sample taken at primary tumor resection. Unsorted whole RNA from tumor, nontumor lung or frozen PBMC underwent sequencing. Using its own MiXCR run on the 5' RACE reads, TCRdb lists one record per CDR3 protein. Of roughly 40,000 distinct CDR3 sequences listed, 6% to 7.5% are singletons. This receptor was obtained from a female donor with early-stage non-small cell lung cancer. The input for sequencing was PBMCs, taken at surgery. The J gene is TRBJ1-3, the V gene TRBV12-3 or TRBV12-4; 9 bases are a match to TRBD1. In nucleotides, the CDR3 is TGTGCCAGCAGTCTTCTAGGGACAGGGTCCATATATTTT. This sequence encodes CASSLLGTGSIYF.